This TCR beta chain was identified during a study of blood T cell repertoires in COVID-19. Original data processing: Reference gene primers were amplified, and this amplification served to estimate nucleated cell counts. Data came from immunoSEQ multiplex PCR; TCRdb stores just in-frame clones and leaves some out. For V, J and clone size, that table is used; D and trimming come from the DNA. The data contain almost 250,000 clones, around 86% of them seen just once; the ten biggest clones take up approximately 6%. This clone has just one count. The sample was peripheral blood. The sequence was collected from a woman aged 80 or older with COVID-19, enrolled during active disease.

The CDR3, as DNA: TGTGCCTGGAGTGTACTAGGCCTTGGCTCTGGAAACACCATATATTTT. Translated, it gives CAWSVLGLGSGNTIYF. The J gene is TRBJ1-3, the V gene TRBV30; D remains unclear. Germline V lookup: CDR1 GTSNPN, CDR2 SVGIG (reference sequence). V was pared by 0 bases and J by 0 bases, with 12 bases between. This CDR3 region has 16 residues.